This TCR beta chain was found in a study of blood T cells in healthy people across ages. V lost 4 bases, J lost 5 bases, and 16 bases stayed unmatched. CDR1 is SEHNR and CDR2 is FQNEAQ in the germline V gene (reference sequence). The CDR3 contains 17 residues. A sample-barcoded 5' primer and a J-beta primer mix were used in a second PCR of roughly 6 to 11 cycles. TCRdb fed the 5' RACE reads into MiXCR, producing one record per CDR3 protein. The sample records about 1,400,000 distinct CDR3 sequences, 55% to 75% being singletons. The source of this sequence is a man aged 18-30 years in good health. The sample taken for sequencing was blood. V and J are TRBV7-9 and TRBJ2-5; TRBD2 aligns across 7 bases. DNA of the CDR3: TGTGCCAGCAGCTGGGGACTGCTGGGGGGGGTTGCGGAGACCCAGTACTTC. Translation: CASSWGLLGGVAETQYF.